The clone carrying this T cell receptor beta chain was seen just once. The CDR3 contains 18 residues. Trimming cost V 0 bases and J 0 bases, with 12 bases left between them. In germline, CDR1 is LGHNA, CDR2 YSLEER. The sample is drawn from a study of shared clonotypes between healthy human individuals. Here immunoSEQ multiplex PCR was the method, and the copy in TCRdb shows in-frame clones only, minus some. The sample consists of 2 million or so clones, 90% to 95% of them appearing once. Sequencing was carried out using naive CD4+ T cells sorted from blood. Subset of the sample: CD45RA+ positively selected. The source is a man younger than 30 in good health. The chain carries TRBV4-3 and TRBJ2-6; D is undetermined. CDR3 amino acids: CASSQEQPKHSGANVLTF. CDR3 DNA sequence: TGCGCCAGCAGCCAAGAGCAGCCCAAACACTCTGGGGCCAACGTCCTGACTTTC.